This T cell receptor (beta chain) was sequenced during a study of cytomegalovirus exposure and HLA in healthy donors. PCR involved 60 Vbeta and 13 Jbeta primers. Method: immunoSEQ multiplex PCR; TCRdb's copy keeps in-frame clones and lacks some. This sample has 150,000 to 200,000 clones, with over 60% found just once. Germline CDR1 SEHNR, CDR2 FQNEAQ (reference sequence). V lost 4 bases and J lost 0, with 13 bases in between. The CDR3 spans 16 residues. Study-level findings and limits: Researchers catalogued roughly 170 TCR beta chains as cytomegalovirus-associated. Later analysis found that TCR beta chains associated with HLA were more clonally expanded than other, equally common chains.

About this clone: The target antigen is unknown.

V is TRBV7-9 and J is TRBJ1-5; possible D gene TRBD1, 5 bases. This TCR was sampled from a woman between 35 and 50 years old in good health and CMV-seronegative. The specimen sequenced was PBMCs. In DNA, the CDR3 is TGTGCCAGCAGCTGGTGGGGGGGGGATAGCAATCAGCCCCAGCATTTT. Translated: CASSWWGGDSNQPQHF.